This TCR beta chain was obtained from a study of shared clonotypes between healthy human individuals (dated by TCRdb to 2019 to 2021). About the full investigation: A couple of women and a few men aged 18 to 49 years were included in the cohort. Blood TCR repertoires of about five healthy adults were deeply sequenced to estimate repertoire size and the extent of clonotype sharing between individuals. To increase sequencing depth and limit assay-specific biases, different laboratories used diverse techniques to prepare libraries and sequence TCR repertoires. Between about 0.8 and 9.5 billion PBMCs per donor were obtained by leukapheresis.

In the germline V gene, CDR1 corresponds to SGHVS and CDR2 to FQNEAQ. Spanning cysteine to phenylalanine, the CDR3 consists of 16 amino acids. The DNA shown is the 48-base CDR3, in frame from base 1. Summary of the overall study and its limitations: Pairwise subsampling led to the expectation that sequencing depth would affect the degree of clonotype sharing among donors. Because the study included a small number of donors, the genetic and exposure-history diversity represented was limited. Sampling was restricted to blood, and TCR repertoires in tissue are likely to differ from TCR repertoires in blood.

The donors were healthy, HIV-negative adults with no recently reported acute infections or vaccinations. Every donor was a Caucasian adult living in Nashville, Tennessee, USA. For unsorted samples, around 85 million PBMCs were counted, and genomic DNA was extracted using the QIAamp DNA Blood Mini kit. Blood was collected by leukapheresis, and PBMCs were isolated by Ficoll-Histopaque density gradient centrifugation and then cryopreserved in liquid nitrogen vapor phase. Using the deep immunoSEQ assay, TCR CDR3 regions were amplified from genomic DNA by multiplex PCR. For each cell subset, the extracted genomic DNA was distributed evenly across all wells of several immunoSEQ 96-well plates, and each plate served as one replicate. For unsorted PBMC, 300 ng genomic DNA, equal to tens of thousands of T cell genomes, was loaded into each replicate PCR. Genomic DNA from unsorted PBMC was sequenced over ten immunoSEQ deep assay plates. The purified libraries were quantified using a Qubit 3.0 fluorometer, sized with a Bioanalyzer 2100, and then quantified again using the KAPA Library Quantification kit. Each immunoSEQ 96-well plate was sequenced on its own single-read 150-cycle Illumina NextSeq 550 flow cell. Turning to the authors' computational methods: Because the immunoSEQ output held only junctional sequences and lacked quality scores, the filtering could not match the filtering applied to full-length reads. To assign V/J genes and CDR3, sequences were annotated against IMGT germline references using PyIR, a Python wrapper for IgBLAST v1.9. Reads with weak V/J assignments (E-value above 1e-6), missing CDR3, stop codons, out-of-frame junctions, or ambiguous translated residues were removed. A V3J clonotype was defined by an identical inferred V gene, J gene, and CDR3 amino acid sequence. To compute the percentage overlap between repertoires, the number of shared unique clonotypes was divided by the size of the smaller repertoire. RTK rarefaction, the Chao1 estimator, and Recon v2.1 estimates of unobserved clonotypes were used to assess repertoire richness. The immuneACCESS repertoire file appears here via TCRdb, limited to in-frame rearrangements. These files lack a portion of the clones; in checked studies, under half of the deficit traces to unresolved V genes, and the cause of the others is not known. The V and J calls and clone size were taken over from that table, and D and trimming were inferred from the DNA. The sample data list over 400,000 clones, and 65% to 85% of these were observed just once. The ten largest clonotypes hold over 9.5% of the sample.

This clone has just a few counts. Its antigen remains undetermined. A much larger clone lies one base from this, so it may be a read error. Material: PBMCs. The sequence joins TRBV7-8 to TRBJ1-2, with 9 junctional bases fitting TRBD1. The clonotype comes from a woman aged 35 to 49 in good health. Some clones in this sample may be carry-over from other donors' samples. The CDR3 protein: CVSSRSWDRVNYGYTF. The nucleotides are TGTGTCAGCAGCCGAAGTTGGGACAGGGTTAACTATGGCTACACCTTC.